This TCR beta chain was profiled in a study of early T cells in non-severe SARS-CoV-2 infection. This clonotype was seen a handful of times. Germline V gene sequence: CDR1 KGHSH, CDR2 LQKENI. V lost 3 bases, J lost 4 bases, and 11 bases lay in between. This CDR3 region has 14 residues. One entry per CDR3 protein, called by TCRdb with MiXCR from the 5' RACE reads. This table has 85,000 to 100,000 distinct CDR3 sequences, around 17% appearing once. The chain couples TRBV18 to TRBJ2-3; the D gene could be TRBD1 or TRBD2 (5 bases each). The source is an adult who was a healthcare worker with PCR-confirmed SARS-CoV-2 infection or an uninfected control (not recorded which). This specimen was whole blood, taken at baseline. The CDR3 reads CASSPLRDPDTQYF. The CDR3 coding sequence is TGTGCCAGCTCACCGCTCCGGGACCCAGATACGCAGTATTTT.